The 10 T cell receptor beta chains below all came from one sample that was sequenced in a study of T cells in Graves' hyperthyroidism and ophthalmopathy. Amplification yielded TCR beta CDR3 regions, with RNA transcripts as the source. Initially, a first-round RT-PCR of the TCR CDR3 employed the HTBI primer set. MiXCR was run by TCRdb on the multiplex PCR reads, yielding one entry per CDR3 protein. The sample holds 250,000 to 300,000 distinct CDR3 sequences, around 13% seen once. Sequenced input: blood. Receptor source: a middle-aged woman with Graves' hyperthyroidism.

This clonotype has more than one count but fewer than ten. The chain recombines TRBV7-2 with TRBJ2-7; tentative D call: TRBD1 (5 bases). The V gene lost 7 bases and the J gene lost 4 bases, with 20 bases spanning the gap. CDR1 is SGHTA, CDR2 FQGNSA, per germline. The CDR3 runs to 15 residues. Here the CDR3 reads CASTPQGSRAYEQYF. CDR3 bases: TGTGCCAGCACCCCCCAGGGAAGTCGGGCTTACGAGCAGTACTTC. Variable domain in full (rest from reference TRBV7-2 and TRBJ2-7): GAGVSQSPSNKVTEKGKDVELRCDPISGHTALYWYRQSLGQGLEFLIYFQGNSAPDKSGLPSDRFSAERTGGSVSTLTIQRTQQEDSAVYLCASTPQGSRAYEQYFGPGTRLTVT.

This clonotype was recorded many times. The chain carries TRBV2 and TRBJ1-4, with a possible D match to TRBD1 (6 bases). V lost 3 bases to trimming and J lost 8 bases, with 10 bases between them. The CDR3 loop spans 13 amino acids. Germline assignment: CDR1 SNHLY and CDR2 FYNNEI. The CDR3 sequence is CASSDRGQEKLFF. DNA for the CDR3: TGTGCCAGCAGTGATCGGGGACAAGAAAAACTGTTTTTT.

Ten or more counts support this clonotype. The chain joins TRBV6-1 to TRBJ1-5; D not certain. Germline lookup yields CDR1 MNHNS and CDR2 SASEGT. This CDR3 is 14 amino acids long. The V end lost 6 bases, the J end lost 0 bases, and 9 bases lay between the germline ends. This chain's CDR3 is CASRQRDSNQPQHF. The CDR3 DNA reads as TGTGCCAGCAGGCAGAGGGATAGCAATCAGCCCCAGCATTTT.

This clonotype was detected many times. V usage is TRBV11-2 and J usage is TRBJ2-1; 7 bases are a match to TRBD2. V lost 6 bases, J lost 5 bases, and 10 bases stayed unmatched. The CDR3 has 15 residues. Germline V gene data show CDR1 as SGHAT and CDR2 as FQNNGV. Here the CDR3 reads CASSIWASGHNEQFF. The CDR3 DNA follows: TGTGCCAGCAGTATTTGGGCTAGCGGTCACAATGAGCAGTTCTTC.

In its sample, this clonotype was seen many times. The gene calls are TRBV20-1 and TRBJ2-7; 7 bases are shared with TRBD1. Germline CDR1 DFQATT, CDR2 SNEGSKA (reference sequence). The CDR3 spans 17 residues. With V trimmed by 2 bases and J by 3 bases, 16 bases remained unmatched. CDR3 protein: CSARPPTGTDTSYEQYF. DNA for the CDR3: TGCAGTGCTAGACCTCCGACCGGGACAGACACAAGCTACGAGCAGTACTTC.

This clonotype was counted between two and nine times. The CDR3: CSVERGDRGYTF. CDR3 coding DNA: TGCAGCGTTGAACGAGGGGATAGGGGCTACACCTTC. V is TRBV29-1 and J is TRBJ1-2, with D possibly being TRBD1 (5 bases). Trimming left V 2 bases short and J 8 bases short, with 12 bases between. Germline lookup yields CDR1 SQVTM and CDR2 ANQGSEA. This CDR3 region has 12 residues.

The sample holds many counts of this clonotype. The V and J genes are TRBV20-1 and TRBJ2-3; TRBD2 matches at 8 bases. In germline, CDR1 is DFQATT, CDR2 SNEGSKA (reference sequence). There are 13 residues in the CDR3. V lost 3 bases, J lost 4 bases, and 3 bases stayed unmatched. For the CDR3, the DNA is TGCAGTGCTAGTCAAGCGGGAGCAGATACGCAGTATTTT. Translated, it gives CSASQAGADTQYF.

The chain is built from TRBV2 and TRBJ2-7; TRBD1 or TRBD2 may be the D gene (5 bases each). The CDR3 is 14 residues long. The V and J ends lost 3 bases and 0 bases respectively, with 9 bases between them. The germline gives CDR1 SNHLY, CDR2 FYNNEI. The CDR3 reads CASSEGTASYEQYF. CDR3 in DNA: TGTGCCAGCAGTGAGGGGACGGCCTCCTACGAGCAGTACTTC.

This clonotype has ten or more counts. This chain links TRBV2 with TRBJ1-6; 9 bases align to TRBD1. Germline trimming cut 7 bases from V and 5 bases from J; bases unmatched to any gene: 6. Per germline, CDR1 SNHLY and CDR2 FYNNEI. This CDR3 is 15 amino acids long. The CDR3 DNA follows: TGTGCCAGCAAACCGGACAGGGGCAATAATTCACCCCTCCACTTT. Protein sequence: CASKPDRGNNSPLHF.

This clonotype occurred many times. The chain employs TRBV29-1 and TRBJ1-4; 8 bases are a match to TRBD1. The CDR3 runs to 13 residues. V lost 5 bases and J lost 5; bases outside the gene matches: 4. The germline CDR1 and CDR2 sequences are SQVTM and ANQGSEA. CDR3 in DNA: TGCAGCGTTAGACAGGGGCGGAATGAAAAACTGTTTTTT. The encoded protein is CSVRQGRNEKLFF.